This TCR beta chain was observed in a study of cytomegalovirus exposure and HLA in healthy donors. Study-level points and caveats: The sole available immune exposure information was CMV serostatus. An analysis that came later showed most CMV-associated TCR beta chains appearing HLA-restricted.

This clone is a singleton in its sample. Its cognate antigen is unknown. Healthy bone marrow donors supplied every sample. While unrecorded immune exposures were likely, the donors were nominally healthy when sampled. This PCR relied on a set of 60 Vbeta primers and 13 Jbeta primers. TCRdb's table, derived via immunoSEQ multiplex PCR, lists solely in-frame clones and lacks some. The sample lists approximately 160,000 clones, around 80% seen once, with around 1% in the top ten. The V gene's germline CDR1 is SGHNT and CDR2 YENEEA. Trimming cost V 5 bases and J 1 base, with 11 bases left between them. CDR3 size: 14 residues.

The specimen was PBMCs. The rearrangement uses TRBV11-3 and TRBJ1-1; the D is unclear. The receptor's source is a woman in her thirties or forties in good health and CMV-seronegative. The CDR3 DNA reads TGTGCCAGCAGCCCCTATGCAGGGAACACTGAAGCTTTCTTT. It specifies CASSPYAGNTEAFF. The whole variable domain, remainder taken from reference TRBV11-3 and TRBJ1-1, is EAGVVQSPRYKIIEKKQPVAFWCNPISGHNTLYWYLQNLGQGPELLIRYENEEAVDDSQLPKDRFSAERLKGVDSTLKIQPAELGDSAVYLCASSPYAGNTEAFFGQGTRLTVV.